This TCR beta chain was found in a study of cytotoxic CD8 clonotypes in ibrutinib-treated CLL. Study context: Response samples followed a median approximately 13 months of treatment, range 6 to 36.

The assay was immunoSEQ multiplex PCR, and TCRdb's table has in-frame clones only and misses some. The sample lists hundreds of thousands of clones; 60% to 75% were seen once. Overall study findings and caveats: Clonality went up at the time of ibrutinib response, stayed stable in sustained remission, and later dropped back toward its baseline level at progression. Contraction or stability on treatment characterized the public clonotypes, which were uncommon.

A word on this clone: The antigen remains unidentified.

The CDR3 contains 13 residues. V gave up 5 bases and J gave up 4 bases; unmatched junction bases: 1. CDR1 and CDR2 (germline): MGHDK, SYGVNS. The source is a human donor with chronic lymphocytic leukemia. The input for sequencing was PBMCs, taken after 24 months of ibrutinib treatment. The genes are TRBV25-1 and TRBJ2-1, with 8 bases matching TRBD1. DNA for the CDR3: TGTGCCAGCAGTACAGGGGGGTACAATGAGCAGTTCTTC. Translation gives CASSTGGYNEQFF.